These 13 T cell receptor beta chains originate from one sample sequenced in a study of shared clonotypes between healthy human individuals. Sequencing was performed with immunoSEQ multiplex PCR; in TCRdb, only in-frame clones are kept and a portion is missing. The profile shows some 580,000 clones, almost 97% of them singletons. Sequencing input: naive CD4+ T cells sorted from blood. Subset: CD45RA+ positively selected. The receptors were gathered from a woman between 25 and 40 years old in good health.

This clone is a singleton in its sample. The CDR3 DNA reads TGTGCCAGCGGAGACAGGGGGCGGATAGAAGAGACCCAGTACTTC. Translation gives CASGDRGRIEETQYF. V is TRBV7-8 and J is TRBJ2-5; 10 nucleotides agree with TRBD1. The CDR3 consists of 15 residues. The J segment lost 3 bases and the V segment lost 8 bases, leaving 9 bases of the junction unmatched. Germline V gene lookup returns CDR1 SGHVS and CDR2 FQNEAQ.

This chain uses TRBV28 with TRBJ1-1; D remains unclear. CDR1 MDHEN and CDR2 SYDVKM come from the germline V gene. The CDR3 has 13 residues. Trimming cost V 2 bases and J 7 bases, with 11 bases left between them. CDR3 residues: CASSLSGWGEAFF. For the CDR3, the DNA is TGTGCCAGCAGTTTAAGTGGCTGGGGTGAAGCTTTCTTT.

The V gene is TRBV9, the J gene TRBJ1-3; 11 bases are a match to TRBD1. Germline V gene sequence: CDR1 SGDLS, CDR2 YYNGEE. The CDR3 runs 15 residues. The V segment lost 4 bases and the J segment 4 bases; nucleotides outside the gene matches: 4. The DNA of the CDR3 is TGTGCCAGCAGCCGGACAGGGGGCGCCGGAAACACCATATATTTT. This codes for CASSRTGGAGNTIYF.

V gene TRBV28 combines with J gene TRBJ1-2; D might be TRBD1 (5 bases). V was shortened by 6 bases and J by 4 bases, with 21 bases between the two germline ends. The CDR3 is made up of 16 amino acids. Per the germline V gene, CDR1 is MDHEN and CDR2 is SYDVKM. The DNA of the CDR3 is TGTGCCAGCAGATCAATCCGGGACCGGGCAAGCTATGGCTACACCTTC. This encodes CASRSIRDRASYGYTF.

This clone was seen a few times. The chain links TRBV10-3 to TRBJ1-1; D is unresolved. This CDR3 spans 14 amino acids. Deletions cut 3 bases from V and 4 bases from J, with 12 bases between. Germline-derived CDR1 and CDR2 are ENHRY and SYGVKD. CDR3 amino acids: CAISDGVSSTEAFF. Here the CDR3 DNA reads TGTGCCATCAGTGATGGGGTATCGAGCACTGAAGCTTTCTTT.

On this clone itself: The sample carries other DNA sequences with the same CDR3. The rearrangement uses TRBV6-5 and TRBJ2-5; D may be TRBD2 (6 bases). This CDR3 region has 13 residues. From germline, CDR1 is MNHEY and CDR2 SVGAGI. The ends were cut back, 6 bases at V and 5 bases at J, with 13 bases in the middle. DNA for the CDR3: TGTGCCAGCAGGCGACTAGTTAGGGAGACCCAGTACTTC. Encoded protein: CASRRLVRETQYF.

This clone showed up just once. CDR3 sequence reads: CAISQIAGTYEQYF. Written as DNA, the CDR3 is TGTGCCATCAGTCAGATAGCGGGAACTTACGAGCAGTACTTC. The J gene is TRBJ2-5, the V gene TRBV10-3; TRBD2 aligns across 8 bases. The better agreement between TRBJ2-7 and the DNA end casts doubt on the J call. This CDR3 has 14 amino acids. The germline V gene encodes CDR1 ENHRY and CDR2 SYGVKD.

The CDR3 region is CASSLGTSGNNEQFF. In DNA, the CDR3 is TGTGCCAGCAGTTTGGGGACTAGCGGGAACAATGAGCAGTTCTTC. This chain connects TRBV13 to TRBJ2-1; 13 bases match TRBD2. Looked up from germline, CDR1 is PRHDT and CDR2 is FYEKMQ (reference sequence). J lost 5 bases, V lost 6 bases, and 4 bases had no gene match. The CDR3 runs to 15 residues.

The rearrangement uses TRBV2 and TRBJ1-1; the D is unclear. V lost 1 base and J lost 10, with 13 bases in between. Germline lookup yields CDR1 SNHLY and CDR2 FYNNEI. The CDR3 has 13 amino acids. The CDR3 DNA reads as TGTGCCAGCAGTGAAGTAAGGGCAGGCGGAGCTTTCTTT. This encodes CASSEVRAGGAFF.

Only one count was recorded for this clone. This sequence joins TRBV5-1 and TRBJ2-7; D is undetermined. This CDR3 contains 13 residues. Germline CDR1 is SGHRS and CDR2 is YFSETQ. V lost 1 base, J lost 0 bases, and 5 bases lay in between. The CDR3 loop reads CASSLHSSYEQYF. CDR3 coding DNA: TGCGCCAGCAGCTTGCACAGCTCCTACGAGCAGTACTTC.

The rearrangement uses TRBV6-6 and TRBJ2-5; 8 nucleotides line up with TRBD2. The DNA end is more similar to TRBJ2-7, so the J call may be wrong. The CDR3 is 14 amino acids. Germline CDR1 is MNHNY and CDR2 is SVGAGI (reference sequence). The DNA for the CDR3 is TGTGCCAGCAGTGAGTTAGCGGGACCCTACGAGCAGTACTTC. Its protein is CASSELAGPYEQYF.

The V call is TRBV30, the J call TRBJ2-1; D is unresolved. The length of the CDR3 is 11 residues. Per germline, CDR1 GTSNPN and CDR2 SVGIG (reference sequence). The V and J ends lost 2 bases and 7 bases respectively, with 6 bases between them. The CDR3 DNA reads TGTGCCTGGAGTAGGGAAAATGAGCAGTTCTTC. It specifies CAWSRENEQFF.

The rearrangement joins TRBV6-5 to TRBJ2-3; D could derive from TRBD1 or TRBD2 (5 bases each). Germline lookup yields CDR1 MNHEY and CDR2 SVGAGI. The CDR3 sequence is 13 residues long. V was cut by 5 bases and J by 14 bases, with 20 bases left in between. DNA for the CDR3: TGTGCCAGCAGTCTAGGGACCCTCGCAAATCTGTATTTT. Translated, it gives CASSLGTLANLYF.